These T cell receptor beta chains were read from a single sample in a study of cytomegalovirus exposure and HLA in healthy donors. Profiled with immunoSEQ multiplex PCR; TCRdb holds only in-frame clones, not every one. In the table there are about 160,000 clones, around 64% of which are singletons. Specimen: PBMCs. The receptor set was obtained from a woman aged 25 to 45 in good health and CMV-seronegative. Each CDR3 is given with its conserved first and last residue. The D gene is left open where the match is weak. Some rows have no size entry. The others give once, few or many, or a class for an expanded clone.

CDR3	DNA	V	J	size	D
CASSARGQGASEQYF	TGTGCCAGCTCAGCCCGGGGACAGGGGGCTTCTGAGCAGTACTTC	TRBV18	TRBJ2-7	.	TRBD1
CASSQAGAGGTDTQYF	TGTGCCAGCAGCCAAGCCGGTGCTGGTGGCACAGATACGCAGTATTTT	TRBV4-2	TRBJ2-3	.	.
CASGLHWDSLNTGELFF	TGTGCTAGTGGTTTGCACTGGGACAGCCTGAACACCGGGGAGCTGTTTTTT	TRBV12-5	TRBJ2-2	.	TRBD1
CASSQEQKSRTPLHF	TGCGCCAGCAGCCAAGAACAGAAGAGTAGGACACCCCTCCACTTT	TRBV4-3	TRBJ1-6	once	.
CASSQDRGETQYF	TGCGCCAGCAGCCAAGATCGGGGGGAGACCCAGTACTTC	TRBV4-3	TRBJ2-5	.	.
CASTQRAGGPYEQYF	TGCGCCAGCACCCAGAGAGCGGGAGGTCCCTACGAGCAGTACTTC	TRBV4-1	TRBJ2-7	.	TRBD2
CATSRAGSGKRGTQYF	TGTGCCACCAGCAGAGCGGGTTCCGGGAAGAGAGGGACGCAGTATTTT	TRBV15	TRBJ2-3	.	.
CASSRGEFSSYEQYF	TGTGCCAGCAGCCGCGGGGAGTTCAGCTCCTACGAGCAGTACTTC	TRBV7-6	TRBJ2-7	.	.
CASSQAGAKNIQYF	TGCGCCAGCAGCCAGGCAGGGGCCAAAAACATTCAGTACTTC	TRBV4-1	TRBJ2-4	.	.
CASSIRPGGGTEAFF	TGTGCCAGTAGTATCCGACCCGGAGGAGGAACTGAAGCTTTCTTT	TRBV19	TRBJ1-1	.	.
CASSDRSSYNEQFF	TGTGCCAGTAGTGACAGGAGCTCCTACAATGAGCAGTTCTTC	TRBV19	TRBJ2-1	.	.
CASSLQGPNYGYTF	TGTGCCAGCAGCTTACAGGGACCTAACTATGGCTACACCTTC	TRBV5-6	TRBJ1-2	once	.
CASSLVGAADTQYF	TGTGCCAGCAGCTTAGTGGGAGCGGCAGATACGCAGTATTTT	TRBV7-9	TRBJ2-3	.	.
CSVEPGQATDTQYF	TGCAGCGTTGAACCAGGACAGGCCACAGATACGCAGTATTTT	TRBV29-1	TRBJ2-3	few	TRBD1
CASSLRAGAYNEQFF	TGTGCCAGCAGCTTAAGAGCGGGGGCATACAATGAGCAGTTCTTC	TRBV7-9	TRBJ2-1	once	TRBD2
CASSPRGGINEKLFF	TGTGCCAGCAGCCCACGGGGTGGGATTAATGAAAAACTGTTTTTT	TRBV5-6	TRBJ1-4	.	.
CASRTDKGIYYGYTF	TGTGCCAGTAGGACCGACAAAGGAATTTACTATGGCTACACCTTC	TRBV19	TRBJ1-2	.	.
CAISENRGGGAYEQYF	TGTGCCATCAGTGAGAATCGGGGCGGGGGGGCGTACGAGCAGTACTTC	TRBV10-3	TRBJ2-7	once	TRBD2
CSSSFGTSGGSYEQYF	TGTTCCAGCAGCTTCGGGACTAGCGGGGGTTCCTACGAGCAGTACTTC	TRBV7-9	TRBJ2-7	.	TRBD2
CASSASGNYEQYF	TGTGCCAGCAGTGCCTCCGGGAACTACGAGCAGTACTTC	TRBV6-6	TRBJ2-7	once	.
CASSPSTRGYTGELFF	TGTGCCAGCTCACCATCGACGAGAGGCTACACCGGGGAGCTGTTTTTT	TRBV18	TRBJ2-2	once	.
CASSHGTGLNQPQHF	TGTGCCAGCAGCCATGGGACAGGCCTCAATCAGCCCCAGCATTTT	TRBV9	TRBJ1-5	.	TRBD1
CASSLSNTKPDTEAFF	TGTGCCAGCAGCTTGTCGAATACGAAGCCGGACACTGAAGCTTTCTTT	TRBV5-4	TRBJ1-1	few	.
CASSLSSPPYEQYF	TGTGCCAGCAGTTTATCTTCTCCTCCCTACGAGCAGTACTTC	TRBV27	TRBJ2-7	once	.
CASSEFAGGGTQYF	TGTGCCAGCAGTGAATTTGCGGGAGGAGGTACGCAGTATTTT	TRBV25-1	TRBJ2-3	few	TRBD2
CASSFGSTDNEQFF	TGTGCCAGCAGCTTCGGATCGACAGACAATGAGCAGTTCTTC	TRBV7-2	TRBJ2-1	few	.
CSSSLDSVSNQPQHF	TGTTCCAGCAGCTTGGACAGCGTTAGCAATCAGCCCCAGCATTTT	TRBV7-9	TRBJ1-5	.	.
CANRQVVNTEAFF	TGTGCCAACAGACAGGTGGTGAACACTGAAGCTTTCTTT	TRBV6-1	TRBJ1-1	.	.
CASSFADRANNYGYTF	TGTGCCAGCAGCTTTGCTGACAGGGCCAATAACTATGGCTACACCTTC	TRBV7-8	TRBJ1-2	few	TRBD1
CASSRGLAGVGGTYEQYF	TGTGCCAGTAGCCGTGGACTAGCGGGAGTGGGAGGGACCTACGAGCAGTACTTC	TRBV19	TRBJ2-7	.	TRBD2
CASSQDPQGAGEQYF	TGTGCCAGCAGCCAAGATCCACAGGGGGCCGGCGAGCAGTACTTC	TRBV4-2	TRBJ2-7	.	TRBD1
CSVEDGAGPSPSTDTQYF	TGCAGCGTTGAAGACGGGGCGGGACCGTCCCCTAGCACAGATACGCAGTATTTT	TRBV29-1	TRBJ2-3	.	.
CASSQEGPRRAYGYTF	TGCGCCAGCAGCCAAGAAGGGCCCAGGAGGGCCTATGGCTACACCTTC	TRBV4-3	TRBJ1-2	.	.
CSGTGTGSYEQYF	TGCAGCGGTACCGGGACAGGATCCTACGAGCAGTACTTC	TRBV29-1	TRBJ2-7	.	TRBD1
CASSYGDTQYF	TGTGCCAGTAGTTACGGGGATACGCAGTATTTT	TRBV19	TRBJ2-3	.	.
CASSRTSGRQETQYF	TGTGCCAGCAGTCGGACTAGCGGGAGGCAAGAGACCCAGTACTTC	TRBV7-2	TRBJ2-5	few	TRBD2
CASSRGTSGTTDTQYF	TGTGCCAGCAGCAGAGGGACTAGCGGGACAACAGATACGCAGTATTTT	TRBV7-6	TRBJ2-3	.	TRBD2
CASSHNLAGEGNEQFF	TGTGCCAGCAGCCACAACCTAGCGGGAGAGGGTAATGAGCAGTTCTTC	TRBV4-2	TRBJ2-1	.	TRBD2
CASTPRGTGFHEQYF	TGTGCCAGTACCCCCCGGGGGACAGGGTTCCACGAGCAGTACTTC	TRBV19	TRBJ2-7	.	TRBD1
CATSTWDRVSNQPQHF	TGTGCCACCAGCACCTGGGACAGGGTATCAAATCAGCCCCAGCATTTT	TRBV15	TRBJ1-5	.	TRBD1
CASRRLRGDTGELFF	TGTGCCAGCAGACGACTCCGGGGGGACACCGGGGAGCTGTTTTTT	TRBV7-2	TRBJ2-2	once	TRBD2
CASSLFRYYGYTF	TGTGCCAGCAGTTTATTCCGGTACTATGGCTACACCTTC	TRBV28	TRBJ1-2	.	.
CSDKRGWEQFF	TGCAGCGACAAAAGGGGTTGGGAGCAGTTCTTC	TRBV29-1	TRBJ2-1	few	.
CASSPAGAGANVLTF	TGTGCCAGCTCACCGGCAGGCGCTGGGGCCAACGTCCTGACTTTC	TRBV18	TRBJ2-6	.	.
CSAEVGGGETQYF	TGCAGCGCCGAAGTGGGTGGAGGGGAGACCCAGTACTTC	TRBV29-1	TRBJ2-5	.	.
CASSQRAIYEQYF	TGTGCCAGCAGTCAGCGGGCGATCTACGAGCAGTACTTC	TRBV28	TRBJ2-7	.	.
CASSELRASTDTQYF	TGTGCCAGCAGTGAACTCAGGGCAAGCACAGATACGCAGTATTTT	TRBV6-1	TRBJ2-3	.	.
CSASGTSAYEQYF	TGCAGCGCCTCCGGGACATCAGCCTACGAGCAGTACTTC	TRBV29-1	TRBJ2-7	.	.
CASSKMGTSESTDTQYF	TGTGCCAGCAGTAAAATGGGGACTAGCGAGAGCACAGATACGCAGTATTTT	TRBV5-6	TRBJ2-3	.	TRBD2
CASSYKSGGSRETQYF	TGTGCCAGCAGTTACAAAAGCGGGGGAAGCCGGGAGACCCAGTACTTC	TRBV6-5	TRBJ2-5	.	TRBD2
CASSRLVTSNTGELFF	TGTGCCAGCAGCAGACTAGTTACTTCGAACACCGGGGAGCTGTTTTTT	TRBV6-6	TRBJ2-2	.	.